This T cell receptor (beta chain) was sequenced during a study of blood T cell repertoires in COVID-19. Study-level background: PBMCs, B-cell-depleted T cells, or T cells were the source of the cDNA or gDNA that made up the material.

This clone is medium-sized within its sample. Here immunoSEQ multiplex PCR was the method, and the copy in TCRdb shows in-frame clones only, minus some. The sample has 20,000 to 25,000 clones; around 73% are singletons. The origin of this receptor is a human donor in a cohort sampled during active or convalescent COVID-19. Sequenced input: peripheral blood.

CDR3 region: CASSLGTGTTGNTIYF. The CDR3 region has the DNA TGTGCCAGCAGCTTGGGGACAGGGACAACTGGAAACACCATATATTTT. This sequence joins TRBV5-4 and TRBJ1-3, with 8 bases lining up with TRBD1. This CDR3 comprises 16 residues. The germline CDR1 and CDR2 sequences are SGHNT and YYREEE (reference sequence). The V gene end was trimmed by 0 bases and the J gene end by 2 bases; junction bases not matched to a gene: 4.